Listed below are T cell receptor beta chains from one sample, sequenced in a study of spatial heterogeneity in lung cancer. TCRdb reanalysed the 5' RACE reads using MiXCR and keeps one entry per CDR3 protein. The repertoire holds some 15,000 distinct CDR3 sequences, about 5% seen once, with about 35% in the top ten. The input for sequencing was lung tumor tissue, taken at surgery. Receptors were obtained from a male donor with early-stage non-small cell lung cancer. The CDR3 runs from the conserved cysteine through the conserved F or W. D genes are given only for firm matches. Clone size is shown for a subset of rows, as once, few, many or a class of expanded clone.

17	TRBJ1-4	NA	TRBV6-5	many	CASSYGTWTGSNEKLFF	TGTGCCAGCAGTTATGGAACTTGGACGGGTTCAAATGAAAAACTGTTTTTT
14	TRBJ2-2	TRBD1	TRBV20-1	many	CSAPTGGIAGELFF	TGCAGTGCTCCGACAGGGGGCATCGCCGGGGAGCTGTTTTTT
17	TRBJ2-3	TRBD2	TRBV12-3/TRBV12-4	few	CASSLAPSGTITDTQYF	TGTGCCAGCAGTTTAGCCCCCAGCGGGACGATCACAGATACGCAGTATTTT
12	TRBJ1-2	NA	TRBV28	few	CASSLGVRGYTF	TGTGCCAGCAGTTTAGGGGTGCGTGGCTACACCTTC
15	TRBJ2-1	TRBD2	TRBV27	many	CASSSTSLSYNEQFF	TGTGCCAGCAGTTCGACTAGCCTATCCTACAATGAGCAGTTCTTC
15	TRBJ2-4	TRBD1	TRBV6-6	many	CASSPPGQGQNIQYF	TGTGCCAGCAGCCCACCGGGACAGGGTCAAAACATTCAGTACTTC
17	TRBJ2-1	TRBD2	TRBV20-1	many	CSASPLLAGVRYNEQFF	TGCAGTGCCTCCCCTTTACTAGCGGGAGTGCGTTACAATGAGCAGTTCTTC
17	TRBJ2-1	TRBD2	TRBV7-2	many	CASSVWTSPSSYNEQFF	TGTGCCAGCAGCGTATGGACTAGCCCTAGCTCCTACAATGAGCAGTTCTTC
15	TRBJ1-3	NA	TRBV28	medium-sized	CASSFREQSGNTIYF	TGTGCCAGCAGTTTCAGAGAACAATCTGGAAACACCATATATTTT
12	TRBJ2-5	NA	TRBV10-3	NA	CAISESRGTQYF	TGTGCCATCAGTGAGTCAAGGGGGACCCAGTACTTC
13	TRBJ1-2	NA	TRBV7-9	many	CASSLARTDGYTF	TGTGCCAGCAGCTTGGCACGGACTGATGGCTACACCTTC
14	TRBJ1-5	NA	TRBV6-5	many	CASSSLPPGQPQHF	TGTGCCAGCAGTTCCCTTCCCCCGGGCCAGCCCCAGCATTTT
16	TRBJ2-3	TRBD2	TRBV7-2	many	CASSLAGGGASDTQYF	TGTGCCAGCAGCTTAGCCGGCGGGGGGGCCTCAGATACGCAGTATTTT
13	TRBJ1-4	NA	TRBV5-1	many	CASSAREAEKLFF	TGCGCCAGCAGCGCCCGGGAGGCGGAAAAACTGTTTTTT
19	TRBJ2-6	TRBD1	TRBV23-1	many	CASSQPPGQGDSGANVLTF	TGCGCCAGCAGTCAACCCCCGGGACAGGGGGATTCCGGGGCCAACGTCCTGACTTTC
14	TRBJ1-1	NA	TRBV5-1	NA	CASSLEGSVAEAFF	TGCGCCAGCAGCTTGGAAGGGAGCGTGGCTGAAGCTTTCTTT
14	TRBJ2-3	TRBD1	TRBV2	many	CASSAGQGIDTQYF	TGTGCCAGCAGTGCCGGACAGGGTATAGATACGCAGTATTTT
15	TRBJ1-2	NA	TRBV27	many	CASSLRAGLPVGYTF	TGTGCCAGCAGTTTAAGGGCAGGCTTACCAGTTGGCTACACCTTC
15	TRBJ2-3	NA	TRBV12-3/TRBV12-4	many	CASSFWGGLADTQYF	TGTGCCAGCAGTTTTTGGGGGGGGCTCGCAGATACGCAGTATTTT
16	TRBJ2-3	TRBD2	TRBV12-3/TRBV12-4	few	CASSFLAGFITDTQYF	TGTGCCAGCAGTTTTCTAGCGGGATTTATCACAGATACGCAGTATTTT
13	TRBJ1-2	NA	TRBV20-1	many	CSARPAGRNGYTF	TGCAGTGCCCGGCCGGCCGGTCGAAATGGCTACACCTTC
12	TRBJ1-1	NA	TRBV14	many	CASSQESTEAFF	TGTGCCAGCAGCCAAGAATCCACTGAAGCTTTCTTT
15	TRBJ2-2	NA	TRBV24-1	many	CATNGGRTNTGELFF	TGTGCCACCAATGGGGGCCGAACGAACACCGGGGAGCTGTTTTTT
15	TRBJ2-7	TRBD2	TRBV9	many	CASSPQWGLSYEQYF	TGTGCCAGCAGCCCACAGTGGGGACTAAGCTACGAGCAGTACTTC
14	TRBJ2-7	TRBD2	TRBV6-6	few	CASLPGTSAREQYF	TGTGCCAGTTTGCCCGGGACTAGTGCTCGGGAGCAGTACTTC
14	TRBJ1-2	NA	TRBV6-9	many	CASSYGRRNYGYTF	TGTGCCAGCAGTTACGGCAGACGTAACTATGGCTACACCTTC
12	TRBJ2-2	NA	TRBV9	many	CASSVTGGELFF	TGTGCCAGCAGCGTGACAGGAGGGGAGCTGTTTTTT
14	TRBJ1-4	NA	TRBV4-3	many	CASSQDRKHEKLFF	TGCGCCAGCAGCCAAGACAGGAAGCACGAAAAACTGTTTTTT
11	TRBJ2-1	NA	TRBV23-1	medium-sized	CASSPRNEQFF	TGCGCCAGCAGCCCTAGGAATGAGCAGTTCTTC
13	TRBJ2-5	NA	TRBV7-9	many	CASSLVSRETQYF	TGTGCCAGCAGCTTAGTTTCCCGGGAGACCCAGTACTTC
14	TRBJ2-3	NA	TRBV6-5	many	CASSYSKGADTQYF	TGTGCCAGCAGTTACTCGAAGGGGGCAGATACGCAGTATTTT
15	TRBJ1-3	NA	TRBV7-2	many	CASSRQGISGNTIYF	TGTGCCAGCAGCCGTCAGGGAATCTCTGGAAACACCATATATTTT
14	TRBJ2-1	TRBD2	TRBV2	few	CASSEVLAGNEQFF	TGTGCCAGCAGTGAAGTACTAGCGGGTAATGAGCAGTTCTTC
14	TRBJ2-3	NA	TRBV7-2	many	CASRTWGATDTQYF	TGTGCCAGCAGAACATGGGGTGCTACAGATACGCAGTATTTT
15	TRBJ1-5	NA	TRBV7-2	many	CASSLERGLHQPQHF	TGTGCCAGCAGCTTAGAAAGGGGCCTCCATCAGCCCCAGCATTTT
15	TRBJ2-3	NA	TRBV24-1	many	CATSDYGGAADTQYF	TGTGCCACCAGTGATTATGGGGGGGCCGCAGATACGCAGTATTTT
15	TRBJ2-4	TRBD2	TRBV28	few	CASSLPSGGQNIQYF	TGTGCCAGCAGTTTGCCTAGCGGGGGTCAAAACATTCAGTACTTC
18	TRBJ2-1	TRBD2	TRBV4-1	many	CASSQKGLAGGPGNEQFF	TGCGCCAGCAGCCAAAAAGGGCTAGCGGGAGGGCCGGGCAATGAGCAGTTCTTC
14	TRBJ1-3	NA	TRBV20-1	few	CSARIPGSGNTIYF	TGCAGTGCTAGAATTCCGGGGTCTGGAAACACCATATATTTT
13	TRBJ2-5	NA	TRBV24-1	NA	CATSDSHKETQYF	TGTGCCACCAGTGACTCCCACAAAGAGACCCAGTACTTC
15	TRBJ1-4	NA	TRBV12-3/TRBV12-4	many	CASSPGGGRDEKLFF	TGTGCCAGCAGTCCCGGAGGGGGTAGGGATGAAAAACTGTTTTTT
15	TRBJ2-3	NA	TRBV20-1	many	CSAPPPSESGDTQYF	TGCAGTGCCCCCCCCCCTAGCGAATCAGGGGATACGCAGTATTTT
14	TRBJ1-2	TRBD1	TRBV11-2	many	CASSSDRDGYGYTF	TGTGCCAGCAGCTCCGACAGGGATGGCTATGGCTACACCTTC
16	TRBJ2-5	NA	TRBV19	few	CASSPGGAGLAETQYF	TGTGCCAGTAGTCCTGGGGGGGCGGGACTGGCGGAGACCCAGTACTTC
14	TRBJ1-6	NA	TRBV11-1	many	CASSPEVGRSPLHF	TGTGCCAGCAGCCCAGAGGTAGGGAGGTCACCCCTCCACTTT
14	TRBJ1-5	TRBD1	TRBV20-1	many	CSARDGTDNQPQHF	TGCAGTGCTAGAGATGGGACAGACAATCAGCCCCAGCATTTT
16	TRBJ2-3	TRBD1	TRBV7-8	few	CASSIDRGGRTDTQYF	TGTGCCAGCAGCATAGACAGGGGGGGACGCACAGATACGCAGTATTTT
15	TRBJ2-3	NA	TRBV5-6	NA	CASSLLGFGTDTQYF	TGTGCCAGCAGCTTGTTGGGATTCGGCACAGATACGCAGTATTTT
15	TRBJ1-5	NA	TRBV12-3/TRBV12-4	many	CASSLKGIGYQPQHF	TGTGCCAGCAGTTTAAAGGGGATCGGCTATCAGCCCCAGCATTTT
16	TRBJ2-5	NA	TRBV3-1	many	CASSTPFRGNQETQYF	TGTGCCAGCAGCACTCCTTTCCGAGGGAACCAAGAGACCCAGTACTTC
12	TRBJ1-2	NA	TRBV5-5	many	CASSDSNYGYTF	TGTGCCAGCAGCGACTCTAACTATGGCTACACCTTC
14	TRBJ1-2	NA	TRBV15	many	CATSVVRGGYGYTF	TGTGCCACCAGCGTCGTCAGGGGTGGCTATGGCTACACCTTC
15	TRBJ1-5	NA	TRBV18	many	CASSPLAFRGQPQHF	TGTGCCAGCTCACCACTAGCCTTTCGGGGACAGCCCCAGCATTTT